The present TCR beta chain was sequenced within a study of cytomegalovirus exposure and HLA in healthy donors. This clone turned up a few times. Primers included in the PCR were 60 Vbeta and 13 Jbeta primers. Clones were sequenced by immunoSEQ multiplex PCR, and TCRdb holds only the in-frame ones, with some missing. Found here are around 150,000 clones, over 75% of them singletons; the top ten hold approximately 4.3%. The ends were cut back, 3 bases at V and 3 bases at J, with 9 bases in the middle. CDR1 is SQVTM and CDR2 is ANQGSEA in the germline V gene. CDR3 size: 13 residues. This chain connects TRBV29-1 to TRBJ1-5, with D uncertain. The sample was PBMCs. The receptor's source is a man in his thirties or forties in good health. CDR3 loop: CSVEVGLNQPQHF. CDR3 DNA: TGCAGCGTTGAGGTGGGCCTCAATCAGCCCCAGCATTTT.